One sample yielded the 6 T cell receptor beta chains listed below, sequenced in a study of cytotoxic CD8 clonotypes in ibrutinib-treated CLL. Using immunoSEQ multiplex PCR, the repertoire was profiled, and TCRdb retains in-frame clones only, with some absent. Of around 150,000 clones in the sample, about 88% are singletons; the top ten hold roughly 3%. This specimen consisted of PBMCs, obtained at disease progression, from a patient treated with ibrutinib. The receptor source for this set is a human donor with chronic lymphocytic leukemia.

This clone was recorded once. The rearrangement uses TRBV10-3 and TRBJ2-7, with 11 bases lining up with TRBD1. Germline CDR1 reads ENHRY; CDR2 reads SYGVKD. CDR3 length equals 15 residues. The V gene end was trimmed by 3 bases and the J gene end by 5 bases; junction bases not matched to a gene: 6. CDR3 nucleotide sequence: TGTGCCATCAGTGAATTAGGGACAGGGGGGGACGAGCAGTACTTC. It codes for CAISELGTGGDEQYF.

This clone was seen just once. This chain uses TRBV10-3 with TRBJ2-4; 15 positions agree with TRBD2. Trimming cost V 5 bases and J 6 bases; bases outside gene matches: 11. From germline, CDR1 is ENHRY and CDR2 SYGVKD. The CDR3 has 18 residues. This CDR3 reads CAISTGLAGGASGNIQYF. CDR3 nucleotide sequence: TGTGCCATCAGTACGGGACTAGCGGGAGGCGCTTCGGGAAACATTCAGTACTTC.

The chain has TRBV5-1 and TRBJ1-4; TRBD1 matches at 7 bases. V shed 4 bases, J shed 3 bases, and the junction held 3 bases outside the gene matches. In germline, CDR1 is SGHRS, CDR2 YFSETQ. This CDR3 comprises 14 residues. The CDR3 region has the DNA TGCGCCAGCAGCCCCGGGACAGCTAATGAAAAACTGTTTTTT. Encoded protein: CASSPGTANEKLFF.

The chain uses TRBV6-1 and TRBJ1-6, with D unresolved. Per germline, CDR1 MNHNS and CDR2 SASEGT. The CDR3 is made up of 13 amino acids. The V end lost 8 bases, the J end lost 4 bases, and 9 bases lay between the germline ends. The chain's CDR3 is CASRTAYNSPLHF. CDR3 sequence (DNA): TGTGCCAGCCGCACGGCGTATAATTCACCCCTCCACTTT.

This chain links TRBV7-9 with TRBJ1-1, with D unresolved. The germline gives CDR1 SEHNR, CDR2 FQNEAQ (reference sequence). Trimming shortened V by 5 bases and J by 4 bases, and 14 bases separated the two germline ends. The CDR3 has 14 residues. The CDR3 here is CASSGRASITEAFF. The DNA of the CDR3 is TGTGCCAGCAGCGGCCGGGCCTCTATCACTGAAGCTTTCTTT.

The chain carries TRBV5-1 and TRBJ2-4, with 12 bases lining up with TRBD2. This CDR3 has 17 amino acids. Per germline, CDR1 SGHRS and CDR2 YFSETQ. The V and J ends lost 3 bases and 4 bases, in that order; junction bases with no gene match: 8. The CDR3 nucleotides read TGCGCCAGCAGCTGGGAGACTAGCGGGAGTGGGAAAAACATTCAGTACTTC. This encodes CASSWETSGSGKNIQYF. The whole variable domain, remainder taken from reference TRBV5-1 and TRBJ2-4, is KAGVTQTPRYLIKTRGQQVTLSCSPISGHRSVSWYQQTPGQGLQFLFEYFSETQRNKGNFPGRFSGRQFSNSRSEMNVSTLELGDSALYLCASSWETSGSGKNIQYFGAGTRLSVL.